One and the same sample provided the 30 T cell receptor beta chains below, sequenced in a study of T cells expressing NK-cell markers. TCRdb re-called the 5' RACE reads; every CDR3 protein appears as one record, without DNA. Its listing shows around 100,000 distinct CDR3 sequences. Specimen: blood T cells: a sorted CD56 or NKG2C T cell subset, CD4+ or CD8+ T cells, or bulk PBMC T cells (not recorded which). These TCRs come from a woman between 18 and 69 years old in good health.

The V call is TRBV12-3 or TRBV12-4, the J call TRBJ1-1; there is no DNA to check the TCRdb D call of TRBD1. The CDR3 length is 15 residues. The CDR3 sequence is CASSPLGTGPYEAFF.

The chain carries TRBV3-1 and TRBJ2-1. CDR3 length: 14 amino acids. Germline V gives CDR1 LGHDT, CDR2 YNNKEL (reference sequence). CDR3 in amino acids: CASSQPGSYNEQFF.

The chain combines TRBV5-6 with TRBJ2-1; the D gene TCRdb calls, TRBD2, cannot be checked with no DNA. Germline V CDR1 and CDR2: SGHDT, YYEEEE. The CDR3 spans 14 residues. CDR3: CASSLGGGPDEQFF.

The CDR3: CASSLLGSRWNTGELFF. This chain uses TRBV3-1 with TRBJ2-2. The length of the CDR3 is 17 residues. Germline loops: CDR1 LGHDT, CDR2 YNNKEL (reference sequence). The full variable domain, rest sourced from reference TRBV3-1 and TRBJ2-2, is DTAVSQTPKYLVTQMGNDKSIKCEQNLGHDTMYWYKQDSKKFLKIMFSYNNKELIINETVPNRFSPKSPDKAHLNLHINSLELGDSAVYFCASSLLGSRWNTGELFFGEGSRLTVL.

This sequence joins TRBV21-1 and TRBJ2-7; TCRdb selects TRBD1, and the lack of DNA leaves this call unchecked. TRBV21-1 represents a pseudogene. CDR3 size: 14 residues. Here the CDR3 reads CASRDPRGSYEQYF.

V and J are TRBV4-1 and TRBJ2-4; the D call from TCRdb, TRBD1, cannot be confirmed without DNA. Looked up from germline, CDR1 is MGHRA and CDR2 is YSYEKL. The CDR3 has 14 residues. CDR3: CASSNGEGADIQYF.

The V call is TRBV10-3, the J call TRBJ2-7; TCRdb lists TRBD2, though no DNA is available to test this call. The germline gives CDR1 ENHRY, CDR2 SYGVKD. The CDR3 is 14 residues long. The CDR3 loop reads CAISLAGGSYEQYF.

The chain couples TRBV24-1 to TRBJ2-3; TCRdb designates TRBD1, a call that cannot be tested without DNA. CDR3 length: 13 residues. Germline CDR1 and CDR2: KGHDR and SFDVKD. CDR3 loop: CATSVPHTDTQYF.

The V gene is TRBV28, the J gene TRBJ1-1; TCRdb selects TRBD1, and the lack of DNA leaves this call unchecked. CDR3 length equals 13 residues. Germline V gene lookup returns CDR1 MDHEN and CDR2 SYDVKM. The CDR3 here is CASSLGQLTEAFF.

The V call is TRBV27, the J call TRBJ2-7; TCRdb lists TRBD2, though no DNA is available to test this call. This CDR3 comprises 14 residues. Germline-derived CDR1 and CDR2 are MNHEY and SMNVEV (reference sequence). CDR3: CASSWTSGSYEQYF.

The V gene is TRBV6-1, the J gene TRBJ2-3; TCRdb designates TRBD1, a call that cannot be tested without DNA. Germline CDR1 MNHNS, CDR2 SASEGT. This CDR3 region has 14 residues. The CDR3: CASRTGGWTDTQYF.

J is TRBJ2-7 and V is TRBV11-2; TCRdb proposes TRBD2, but this gene call is untestable without DNA. The germline V gene encodes CDR1 SGHAT and CDR2 FQNNGV. This CDR3 spans 15 amino acids. The CDR3 loop reads CASSSRRDSSYEQYF.

This sequence joins TRBV20-1 and TRBJ1-3; TCRdb's D call of TRBD1 is untestable without DNA. In germline, CDR1 is DFQATT, CDR2 SNEGSKA (reference sequence). The CDR3 has 14 residues. CDR3 loop: CSARSPAQRNTIYF.

The V and J genes are TRBV7-3 and TRBJ2-3; with no DNA, the TCRdb D assignment of TRBD2 cannot be verified. The CDR3 length is 16 residues. Germline V gene data show CDR1 as SGHTA and CDR2 as FQGTGA. The chain's CDR3 is CASSYLAGGNTDTQYF.

This chain uses TRBV20-1 with TRBJ1-4. Per germline, CDR1 DFQATT and CDR2 SNEGSKA (reference sequence). This CDR3 comprises 15 residues. The CDR3 region is CSARDRDSENEKLFF.

This chain connects TRBV29-1 to TRBJ2-1; without DNA, the TCRdb call of TRBD2 cannot be checked. Germline assignment: CDR1 SQVTM and CDR2 ANQGSEA. The CDR3 runs to 13 residues. CDR3 sequence: CSVEVFSGNEQFF.

This CDR3 reads CASSLVGQLYSYEQYF. The rearrangement uses TRBV11-2 and TRBJ2-7. Germline V CDR1 and CDR2: SGHAT, FQNNGV. This CDR3 region has 16 residues.

The V gene is TRBV27, the J gene TRBJ2-7; TCRdb outputs TRBD2, but without DNA this stays unchecked. The CDR3 is 14 amino acids. Germline V gene data show CDR1 as MNHEY and CDR2 as SMNVEV (reference sequence). CDR3 sequence reads: CASRQLSGRDEQYF.

This sequence joins TRBV28 and TRBJ2-7; TCRdb designates TRBD1, a call that cannot be tested without DNA. This CDR3 has 14 amino acids. CDR1 and CDR2 from the germline V gene are MDHEN and SYDVKM. CDR3 region: CASSPRGASYEQYF.

The V and J genes are TRBV29-1 and TRBJ2-3; TCRdb selects TRBD2, and the lack of DNA leaves this call unchecked. The CDR3 runs 16 residues. Germline V CDR1 and CDR2: SQVTM, ANQGSEA. The CDR3 sequence is CSRSGTSGSTTDTQYF.

The V call is TRBV20-1, the J call TRBJ2-5; TCRdb designates TRBD2, a call that cannot be tested without DNA. CDR3 length: 22 amino acids. Germline V lookup: CDR1 DFQATT, CDR2 SNEGSKA (reference sequence). The CDR3 here is CSAKTFSSPTGLAGPIQETQYF.

The V gene is TRBV12-3 or TRBV12-4, the J gene TRBJ2-7; checking the TCRdb D call of TRBD2 is not possible without DNA. The CDR3 spans 15 residues. The CDR3 here is CASSPPVAGAYEQYF.

V usage is TRBV4-3 and J usage is TRBJ2-7. Germline CDR1 is LGHNA and CDR2 is YSLEER. The CDR3 length is 12 residues. The CDR3 loop is CASNQGPYEQYF.

The rearrangement uses TRBV14 and TRBJ2-7. Germline CDR1 reads SGHDN; CDR2 reads FVKESK. The CDR3 runs 11 residues. The CDR3 sequence is CASSQLTEQYF.

The V call is TRBV29-1, the J call TRBJ2-3; TCRdb picks TRBD1, but there is no DNA to check that call. The CDR3 covers 14 residues. Looked up from germline, CDR1 is SQVTM and CDR2 is ANQGSEA. CDR3 residues: CSVDRTGGGDTQYF.

The chain uses TRBV4-3 and TRBJ2-1; the D gene TCRdb calls, TRBD2, cannot be checked with no DNA. The germline V gene has CDR1 LGHNA and CDR2 YSLEER. This CDR3 is 17 amino acids long. CDR3 amino acids: CASSQVLAGGYYNEQFF.

This rearrangement joins TRBV10-3 to TRBJ1-6; TCRdb proposes TRBD1, but this gene call is untestable without DNA. The CDR3 runs to 15 residues. Germline V gene sequence: CDR1 ENHRY, CDR2 SYGVKD. CDR3: CAVGSEGVGNSPLHF.

This chain links TRBV6-5 with TRBJ2-2; there is no DNA to check the TCRdb D call of TRBD2. This CDR3 comprises 15 residues. Germline CDR1 MNHEY, CDR2 SVGAGI. The CDR3 loop is CASSYSRRGSGELFF.

V usage is TRBV5-5 and J usage is TRBJ2-1; the D call from TCRdb, TRBD2, cannot be confirmed without DNA. Germline CDR1 reads SGHKS; CDR2 reads YYEKEE (reference sequence). The CDR3 extends over 17 amino acids. CDR3 region: CASSLGDYTDRGYEQFF. Full variable domain (outside the CDR3, taken from reference TRBV5-5 and TRBJ2-1): DAGVTQSPTHLIKTRGQQVTLRCSPISGHKSVSWYQQVLGQGPQFIFQYYEKEERGRGNFPDRFSARQFPNYSSELNVNALLLGDSALYLCASSLGDYTDRGYEQFFGPGTRLTVL.

The chain carries TRBV6-1 and TRBJ2-2; TCRdb gives TRBD1 as the D gene, but with no DNA this cannot be confirmed. This CDR3 is 16 amino acids long. The germline CDR1 and CDR2 sequences are MNHNS and SASEGT. The CDR3 here is CASTSWGQANAGELFF.